This TCR beta chain comes out of a study of cytomegalovirus exposure and HLA in healthy donors. Overall study findings and caveats: Later analysis revealed greater clonal expansion in HLA-associated TCR beta chains than in equally common others. Sequencing probably produced one cluster of sequence variants that were highly shared.

As regards this clone: No antigen is known for it.

In the PCR, 60 Vbeta and 13 Jbeta primers were used. The table came from immunoSEQ multiplex PCR; TCRdb's copy has only in-frame clones and leaves some out. The sample shows 150,000 to 200,000 clones, around 80% of them seen only once. Germline V lookup: CDR1 SGHRS, CDR2 YFSETQ. The CDR3 runs 16 residues. The ends were cut back, 5 bases at V and 1 base at J, with 17 bases in the middle. The sequenced sample consisted of PBMCs. This TCR derives from a man younger than 35 in good health and CMV-seropositive. This chain joins TRBV5-1 and TRBJ2-3; D not resolved. Written as DNA, the CDR3 is TGCGCCAGCAGAGCCGCCGAGGAAATGGGCACAGATACGCAGTATTTT. It yields the protein CASRAAEEMGTDTQYF.